Each of the 27 T cell receptor beta chains below was sequenced from the same sample in a study of T cells in tuberculosis. Data came from immunoSEQ multiplex PCR; TCRdb stores just in-frame clones and leaves some out. Of under 45,000 clones in the sample, roughly 96% were seen once. The source material was PBMCs. These receptors all stem from a donor aged 10-35 years with latent tuberculosis or without tuberculosis infection.

The V gene is TRBV7-9, the J gene TRBJ1-1, with D tentatively TRBD1 (6 bases). The CDR3 is 17 amino acids. Between the trimmed V and J ends, which lost 5 bases and 4 bases, there was a span of 23 bases. Germline V gene sequence: CDR1 SEHNR, CDR2 FQNEAQ (reference sequence). The CDR3, as DNA: TGTGCCAGCAGCCCCAGGTCGGCAGGGGACCAATTCACTGAAGCTTTCTTT. Its protein is CASSPRSAGDQFTEAFF.

This clone was counted a single time. The gene calls are TRBV28 and TRBJ1-1; TRBD1 matches at 11 bases. The ends lost 3 bases at V and 4 bases at J; junction bases unmatched: 4. Germline assignment: CDR1 MDHEN and CDR2 SYDVKM. This CDR3 is built from 15 residues. CDR3: CASSLGQGVGTEAFF. The CDR3 region has the DNA TGTGCCAGCAGTTTGGGACAGGGGGTTGGCACTGAAGCTTTCTTT.

This chain links TRBV6-1 with TRBJ1-3; D unclear. V shed 3 bases and J shed 4 bases, with 13 bases lying between them. Looked up from germline, CDR1 is MNHNS and CDR2 is SASEGT. The CDR3 totals 15 residues. The CDR3 region has the DNA TGTGCCAGCAGTGAGAGGAGGCCCCTAGGAAACACCATATATTTT. Protein product: CASSERRPLGNTIYF.

The CDR3 DNA sequence: TGTGCCAGCAGCCCGGGGACAGGGGGGTATCAGCCCCAGCATTTT. Protein product: CASSPGTGGYQPQHF. The chain joins TRBV14 to TRBJ1-5, with 11 positions matching TRBD1. With V trimmed by 4 bases and J by 5 bases, 4 bases remained unmatched. Germline V gives CDR1 SGHDN, CDR2 FVKESK. CDR3 length: 15 amino acids.

The chain couples TRBV18 to TRBJ1-4; TRBD1 agrees at 9 bases. V trimming: 0 bases; J trimming: 3 bases; junction bases outside the gene matches: 2. The CDR3 is made up of 16 amino acids. Germline assignment: CDR1 KGHSH and CDR2 LQKENI. The DNA of the CDR3 is TGTGCCAGCTCACCACCAGGACAGGGGCCTAATGAAAAACTGTTTTTT. This sequence encodes CASSPPGQGPNEKLFF.

This chain connects TRBV25-1 to TRBJ2-3; unclear D gene. The CDR3 covers 11 residues. Germline lookup yields CDR1 MGHDK and CDR2 SYGVNS. The V gene lost 8 bases and the J gene lost 5 bases, with 8 bases spanning the gap. CDR3 bases: TGTGCCAGCGGAAACAGAGATACGCAGTATTTT. Translating gives CASGNRDTQYF.

Only a few counts were recorded for this clone. This CDR3 is CASSPTGQAAPGGEQYF. For the CDR3, the DNA is TGTGCCAGCTCACCGACCGGACAGGCCGCGCCGGGTGGGGAGCAGTACTTC. The chain joins TRBV18 to TRBJ2-7, with 7 nucleotides matching TRBD1. V trimming: 3 bases; J trimming: 7 bases; junction bases outside the gene matches: 18. This CDR3 contains 17 residues. Germline V CDR1 and CDR2: KGHSH, LQKENI.

V usage is TRBV28 and J usage is TRBJ2-7; perhaps TRBD2 as D (7 bases). Germline V gene data show CDR1 as MDHEN and CDR2 as SYDVKM. V gave up 7 bases and J gave up 0 bases, with 19 bases separating them. The CDR3 runs to 16 residues. CDR3 loop: CASISPAGDNSYEQYF. CDR3 DNA: TGTGCCAGCATTAGCCCTGCGGGGGACAACTCCTACGAGCAGTACTTC.

This rearrangement joins TRBV5-1 to TRBJ1-1, with D maybe TRBD1 (6 bases). Germline V gene sequence: CDR1 SGHRS, CDR2 YFSETQ. The CDR3 is 18 amino acids. Trimming pared 0 bases from V and 4 bases from J, leaving 22 bases between. CDR3 coding DNA: TGCGCCAGCAGCTTGGGGCACACCATCCGGGACATCGGCACTGAAGCTTTCTTT. Residues: CASSLGHTIRDIGTEAFF.

Written as DNA, the CDR3 is TGCGCCAGCAGCCAAGGACAGACTAACTATGGCTACACCTTC. It encodes CASSQGQTNYGYTF. The chain carries TRBV4-1 and TRBJ1-2; tentatively, D is TRBD1 (5 bases). Trimming took off 1 base at V and 0 bases at J, with 6 bases between the two ends. Germline V lookup: CDR1 MGHRA, CDR2 YSYEKL. This CDR3 spans 14 amino acids.

The CDR3 loop reads CASSSSVPSGELFF. In DNA form, the CDR3 reads TGCGCCAGCAGCTCAAGCGTTCCATCGGGGGAGCTGTTTTTT. V is TRBV5-1 and J is TRBJ2-2; D not certain. The CDR3 totals 14 residues. CDR1 is SGHRS, CDR2 YFSETQ, per germline. Trimming removed 3 bases at V and 8 bases at J, with 14 bases between.

The CDR3 DNA is TGTGCCAGCAGCCCCCAGGGACTACCCCCGGAGACCCAGTACTTC. It encodes CASSPQGLPPETQYF. The chain joins TRBV9 to TRBJ2-5; 7 nucleotides align to TRBD2. The ends lost 4 bases at V and 5 bases at J; junction bases unmatched: 11. Germline V gene sequence: CDR1 SGDLS, CDR2 YYNGEE. This CDR3 region has 15 residues. The entire variable domain, with the rest obtained from reference TRBV9 and TRBJ2-5, is as follows: DSGVTQTPKHLITATGQRVTLRCSPRSGDLSVYWYQQSLDQGLQFLIQYYNGEERAKGNILERFSAQQFPDLHSELNLSSLELGDSALYFCASSPQGLPPETQYFGPGTRLLVL.

This rearrangement joins TRBV30 to TRBJ2-2; 8 nucleotides match TRBD1. Unmatched junction bases numbered 9, after V lost 4 bases and J lost 5 bases. This CDR3 comprises 15 residues. Germline CDR1 is GTSNPN and CDR2 is SVGIG (reference sequence). CDR3 sequence reads: CAWTPRGLLTGELFF. DNA of the CDR3: TGTGCCTGGACCCCCAGGGGGCTTTTGACCGGGGAGCTGTTTTTT.

The rearrangement joins TRBV4-3 to TRBJ1-2; D is uncertain. The CDR3 is 14 amino acids. Germline CDR1 is LGHNA and CDR2 is YSLEER. V lost 4 bases and J lost 5, with 14 bases in between. The CDR3 is CASSRAGVLYGYTF. In DNA, the CDR3 is TGCGCCAGCAGCCGGGCAGGTGTCCTTTATGGCTACACCTTC.

The chain employs TRBV7-8 and TRBJ1-2; no clear D gene. Germline V CDR1 and CDR2: SGHVS, FQNEAQ. V lost 5 bases and J lost 5, with 12 bases in between. The CDR3 covers 13 residues. CDR3 residues: CASSRTDLYGYTF. CDR3 DNA: TGTGCCAGCAGCCGGACGGACTTGTATGGCTACACCTTC.

The chain combines TRBV19 with TRBJ1-5; D perhaps matches TRBD1 (5 bases). CDR3 size: 16 residues. V lost 4 bases and J lost 6, with 19 bases in between. Germline V gene lookup returns CDR1 LNHDA and CDR2 SQIVND (reference sequence). CDR3 protein: CASSKIERVRGQPQHF. The CDR3 region has the DNA TGTGCCAGTAGTAAGATCGAAAGGGTAAGGGGTCAGCCCCAGCATTTT.

V usage is TRBV19 and J usage is TRBJ1-2; 7 positions match TRBD1. CDR3 size: 15 residues. In germline, CDR1 is LNHDA, CDR2 SQIVND (reference sequence). The J segment lost 4 bases and the V segment lost 6 bases, leaving 11 bases of the junction unmatched. The CDR3 loop is CASSPWQGELYGYTF. The CDR3, as DNA: TGTGCCAGTAGCCCGTGGCAGGGGGAACTCTATGGCTACACCTTC.

V and J are TRBV30 and TRBJ1-1, with 8 bases matching TRBD1. The CDR3 consists of 11 residues. With V trimmed by 5 bases and J by 7 bases, 3 bases remained unmatched. CDR1 is GTSNPN and CDR2 is SVGIG in the germline V gene (reference sequence). The CDR3 is CAWGQGIEAFF. The CDR3, as DNA: TGTGCCTGGGGACAGGGAATTGAAGCTTTCTTT.

The V call is TRBV6-1, the J call TRBJ1-2, with a tentative D call TRBD1 (6 bases). The ends were cut back, 3 bases at V and 3 bases at J, with 11 bases in the middle. Germline V gives CDR1 MNHNS, CDR2 SASEGT. The CDR3 has 14 amino acids. CDR3 sequence reads: CASSEQGSYYGYTF. In DNA form, the CDR3 reads TGTGCCAGCAGTGAGCAGGGGTCGTACTATGGCTACACCTTC.

The chain joins TRBV5-4 to TRBJ2-7; 8 positions match TRBD1. CDR1 is SGHNT, CDR2 YYREEE, per germline (reference sequence). Germline trimming cut 4 bases from V and 2 bases from J; bases unmatched to any gene: 5. The CDR3 is 14 residues long. The CDR3 loop is CASSLRGRTYEQYF. The CDR3 nucleotides are TGTGCCAGCAGCCTCAGGGGGCGCACCTACGAGCAGTACTTC.

This clone was found once. The J gene is TRBJ2-5, the V gene TRBV5-6; maybe TRBD2 (5 bases). This CDR3 spans 15 amino acids. V lost 4 bases to trimming and J lost 4 bases, with 17 bases between them. Looked up from germline, CDR1 is SGHDT and CDR2 is YYEEEE. The CDR3 loop is CASSETTGIGETQYF. The CDR3 DNA reads TGTGCCAGCAGCGAGACTACGGGAATTGGAGAGACCCAGTACTTC. Complete variable domain (other parts from reference TRBV5-6 and TRBJ2-5): DAGVTQSPTHLIKTRGQQVTLRCSPKSGHDTVSWYQQALGQGPQFIFQYYEEEERQRGNFPDRFSGHQFPNYSSELNVNALLLGDSALYLCASSETTGIGETQYFGPGTRLLVL.

The V and J genes are TRBV5-4 and TRBJ2-2; 7 nucleotides match TRBD2. The ends lost 0 bases at V and 0 bases at J; junction bases unmatched: 2. Germline V gene lookup returns CDR1 SGHNT and CDR2 YYREEE (reference sequence). CDR3 length: 16 amino acids. The DNA for the CDR3 is TGTGCCAGCAGCTTGGCAGGACTAGCGAACACCGGGGAGCTGTTTTTT. Translation: CASSLAGLANTGELFF.

The chain joins TRBV6-5 to TRBJ1-1; 8 bases line up with TRBD1. V lost 0 bases and J lost 6; bases outside the gene matches: 9. CDR1 is MNHEY and CDR2 is SVGAGI in the germline V gene. This CDR3 region has 16 residues. The CDR3 nucleotides read TGTGCCAGCAGTTACTCGCGGGCAGGGGGCCTGGCTGAAGCTTTCTTT. This sequence encodes CASSYSRAGGLAEAFF.

This clone was seen just once. The chain employs TRBV9 and TRBJ2-1; 7 bases align to TRBD1. Germline V CDR1 and CDR2: SGDLS, YYNGEE. CDR3 length: 16 amino acids. V trimming: 0 bases; J trimming: 5 bases; junction bases outside the gene matches: 8. CDR3 bases: TGTGCCAGCAGCGTAGCCGCTCGACAGGGACACAATGAGCAGTTCTTC. It codes for CASSVAARQGHNEQFF.

This chain links TRBV18 with TRBJ2-2, with D unclear. The germline V gene has CDR1 KGHSH and CDR2 LQKENI. This CDR3 comprises 13 residues. Trimming shortened V by 3 bases and J by 2 bases, and 4 bases separated the two germline ends. The CDR3 spells CASSPRNTGELFF. In DNA, the CDR3 is TGTGCCAGCTCACCCAGAAACACCGGGGAGCTGTTTTTT.

The chain combines TRBV28 with TRBJ1-2; 11 bases match TRBD1. Germline V gene sequence: CDR1 MDHEN, CDR2 SYDVKM. Trimming at V came to 5 bases and at J to 8 bases, leaving 16 bases not matched to a gene. The CDR3 extends over 17 amino acids. The CDR3: CASSPGGTGGHVGGYTF. Here the CDR3 DNA reads TGTGCCAGCAGTCCCGGAGGGACAGGGGGGCACGTAGGGGGCTACACCTTC.

The genes are TRBV9 and TRBJ2-7; D might be TRBD1 (6 bases). Germline V gene sequence: CDR1 SGDLS, CDR2 YYNGEE. The V and J ends lost 2 bases and 0 bases respectively, with 15 bases between them. The CDR3 is made up of 16 amino acids. The CDR3 region is CASSVYAGAFSYEQYF. CDR3 nucleotides: TGTGCCAGCAGCGTGTACGCAGGGGCCTTCTCCTACGAGCAGTACTTC.